In its sample, the clone carrying this TCR beta chain was seen a few times. Its specificity is unknown. Reverse transcription of all isolated RNA meant that expressed TCRB transcripts were sequenced. About 3.6 million reads was the average for naive, central memory and regulatory T cell samples. Generated by immunoSEQ multiplex PCR, the TCRdb table keeps only in-frame clones and is missing some. This table has about 360,000 clones, over 9.5% appearing once. The CDR3 spans 15 residues. Germline-derived CDR1 and CDR2 are MNHEY and SVGAGI. The V and J ends lost 0 bases and 5 bases respectively, with 11 bases between them. These data come from a study of beta chain features in type 1 diabetes. Study details: On cell yields, gender and age, patients and healthy donors were similar.

General observations from the study: Overrepresentation of cells with high TCR expression could result from cDNA sequencing. Researchers reported that naive, central memory and Treg TCRB repertoires appeared more similar in patients than in healthy donors.

This clonotype was sampled from a man younger than 35 in good health. This chain links TRBV6-5 with TRBJ1-5; D gene ambiguous. Material: naive CD4+ T cells from blood. The CDR3 reads CASSYSKRQDQPQHF. In DNA, the CDR3 is TGTGCCAGCAGTTACTCGAAGAGGCAAGATCAGCCCCAGCATTTT.